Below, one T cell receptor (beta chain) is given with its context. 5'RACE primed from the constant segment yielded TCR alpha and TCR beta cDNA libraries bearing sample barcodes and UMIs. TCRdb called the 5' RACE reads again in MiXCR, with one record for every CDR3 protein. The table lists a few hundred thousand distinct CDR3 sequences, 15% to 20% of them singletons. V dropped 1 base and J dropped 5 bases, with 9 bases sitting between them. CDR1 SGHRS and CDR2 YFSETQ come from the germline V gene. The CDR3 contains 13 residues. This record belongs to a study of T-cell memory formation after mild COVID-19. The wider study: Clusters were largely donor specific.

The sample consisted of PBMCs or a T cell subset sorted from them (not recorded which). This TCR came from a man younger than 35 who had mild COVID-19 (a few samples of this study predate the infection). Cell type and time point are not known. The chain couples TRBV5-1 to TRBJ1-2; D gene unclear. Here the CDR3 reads CASSLPYPYGYTF. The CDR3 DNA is TGCGCCAGCAGCTTGCCCTACCCTTATGGCTACACCTTC.